The clone carrying this T cell receptor beta chain came up a few times. In the study's own analysis: Estimation of nucleated cell counts was performed using reference gene primer amplification. Clones were read by immunoSEQ multiplex PCR, and TCRdb kept only the in-frame ones, dropping some. D and trimming were read from the DNA, whereas the V and J calls and clone size are those reported in that table. The table lists about 370,000 clones, approximately 90% of them singletons. Individuals drawn from 24 US areas were about 18 to 95 years old. Self-reported history from a screening survey and questionnaire set each donor's cohort. Germline V gene sequence: CDR1 KGHSH, CDR2 LQKENI. The CDR3 consists of 16 residues. V trimming: 2 bases; J trimming: 8 bases; junction bases outside the gene matches: 12. This record comes from a study of blood T cell repertoires in COVID-19. Turning to the study itself: COVID-19 samples, acute and convalescent, were from the United States, Italy and Spain.

This sequence originates from a woman aged 40 to 49 who had been exposed to COVID-19. The chain has TRBV18 and TRBJ1-2, with 9 bases matching TRBD1. Material for sequencing was PBMCs or T cells enriched from blood (not recorded which). CDR3 region: CASSPSPGQGALGYTF. DNA for the CDR3: TGTGCCAGCTCACCATCTCCGGGACAGGGTGCCCTCGGCTACACCTTC.